The 9 T cell receptor beta chains below were found in one sample sequenced in a study of T-cell memory formation after mild COVID-19. TCRdb processed the 5' RACE reads anew with MiXCR; each CDR3 protein has one entry. The sample holds 180,000 or so distinct CDR3 sequences, around a tenth seen once. Material for sequencing was PBMCs or a T cell subset sorted from them (not recorded which). All receptors come from a man aged 18-30 years who had mild COVID-19 (a few samples of this study predate the infection). Cell type and time point are not known.

This clonotype is categorized as medium-sized. The chain couples TRBV2 to TRBJ2-3; D is perhaps TRBD1 or TRBD2 (5 bases each). Germline V gene data show CDR1 as SNHLY and CDR2 as FYNNEI. V was pared by 3 bases and J by 4 bases, with 11 bases between. The CDR3 runs 14 residues. The CDR3 loop is CASSERGHADTQYF. The CDR3 DNA follows: TGTGCCAGCAGTGAGAGGGGCCACGCAGATACGCAGTATTTT.

This clonotype was seen repeatedly, ten times or more. The chain couples TRBV5-1 to TRBJ2-3, with 7 bases lining up with TRBD2. From germline, CDR1 is SGHRS and CDR2 YFSETQ. The CDR3 loop spans 14 amino acids. With 3 bases clipped from V and 5 bases from J, the junction kept 6 bases outside the gene matches. The DNA of the CDR3 is TGCGCCAGCAGCTCCCGACTAGCAGAAGATACGCAGTATTTT. Its protein product is CASSSRLAEDTQYF.

V gene TRBV12-3 or TRBV12-4 combines with J gene TRBJ2-4, with 7 bases identical to TRBD2. CDR3 length: 17 residues. The J segment lost 6 bases and the V segment lost 1 base, leaving 12 bases of the junction unmatched. The CDR3 region has the DNA TGTGCCAGCAGTTTAGTACTTGGGGGGGTCGGGGGAAACATTCAGTACTTC. Its translation: CASSLVLGGVGGNIQYF.

The V and J genes are TRBV3-1 and TRBJ2-3; 12 bases are shared with TRBD2. CDR1 is LGHDT and CDR2 is YNNKEL in the germline V gene (reference sequence). Unmatched junction bases numbered 5, after V lost 5 bases and J lost 5 bases. The CDR3 has 15 residues. The CDR3 nucleotides read TGTGCCAGCAGCACGACTAGCGGGGGACGAGATACGCAGTATTTT. Its protein product is CASSTTSGGRDTQYF.

The V gene is TRBV11-2, the J gene TRBJ2-1; no reliable D call. V was shortened by 2 bases and J by 6 bases, with 2 bases between the two germline ends. Per the germline V gene, CDR1 is SGHAT and CDR2 is FQNNGV. The CDR3 has 11 residues. Written as DNA, the CDR3 is TGTGCCAGCAGCTTAATCAATGAGCAGTTCTTC. The encoded protein is CASSLINEQFF.

The sample holds a few counts of this clonotype. The V gene is TRBV3-1, the J gene TRBJ2-3; no definite D call. V lost 2 bases, J lost 6 bases, and 12 bases lay in between. CDR3 length: 14 amino acids. From germline, CDR1 is LGHDT and CDR2 YNNKEL (reference sequence). CDR3 residues: CASSQRAIGDTQYF. The CDR3 coding sequence is TGTGCCAGCAGCCAAAGGGCCATCGGGGATACGCAGTATTTT.

This clonotype turned up a few times. This sequence joins TRBV5-1 and TRBJ2-1, with 7 nucleotides matching TRBD2. This CDR3 is 15 amino acids long. Per the germline V gene, CDR1 is SGHRS and CDR2 is YFSETQ. V lost 0 bases and J lost 6; bases outside the gene matches: 6. CDR3 coding DNA: TGCGCCAGCAGCTTGGGCCAGGGAGGGAGCAATGAGCAGTTCTTC. Its protein is CASSLGQGGSNEQFF.

This clonotype was detected a few times. The genes are TRBV6-1 and TRBJ2-7; TRBD1 matches 7 bases. Looked up from germline, CDR1 is MNHNS and CDR2 is SASEGT. This CDR3 is 14 amino acids long. The J segment lost 11 bases and the V segment lost 6 bases, leaving 16 bases of the junction unmatched. The CDR3 sequence: CASSEYLGTARKYV. In DNA form, the CDR3 reads TGTGCCAGCAGCGAATACCTCGGGACAGCGAGGAAGTACGTC.

There are a few counts of this clonotype. The chain joins TRBV4-1 to TRBJ1-2; D is unresolved. Trimming cost V 3 bases and J 4 bases, with 9 bases left between them. CDR3 length: 13 amino acids. Germline V gene sequence: CDR1 MGHRA, CDR2 YSYEKL. The CDR3, as DNA: TGCGCCAGCAGCCACACACCAACCTATGGCTACACCTTC. This codes for CASSHTPTYGYTF.